These 18 T cell receptor beta chains were sequenced from one sample in a study of T cells in Graves' hyperthyroidism and ophthalmopathy. There were TCR beta CDR3 regions amplified from RNA transcripts. HTBI primers were the set used in a first-round RT-PCR of the TCR CDR3. Via MiXCR, TCRdb re-called the multiplex PCR reads, giving one row per CDR3 protein. The sample lists roughly 380,000 distinct CDR3 sequences, approximately 18% occurring once. Specimen: blood. The origin of the receptors is a woman in her forties with Graves' ophthalmopathy.

This clonotype was seen ten or more times. This chain links TRBV28 with TRBJ1-5; a weak D match, TRBD1 (5 bases). CDR3 size: 15 residues. Trimming stripped 6 bases from V and 0 bases from J, with 12 bases between. Germline V gene data show CDR1 as MDHEN and CDR2 as SYDVKM. CDR3 in DNA: TGTGCCAGCAGGCAGGGTTATAATAGCAATCAGCCCCAGCATTTT. Translating gives CASRQGYNSNQPQHF.

This clonotype came up many times. The gene calls are TRBV20-1 and TRBJ2-2; possibly TRBD2 for D (5 bases). V dropped 5 bases and J dropped 6 bases, with 13 bases sitting between them. The CDR3 length is 13 residues. Germline values: CDR1 DFQATT, CDR2 SNEGSKA (reference sequence). CDR3 bases: TGCAGTGCTGCGCTTCGGGGTCCCGGGGAGCTGTTTTTT. It is translated as CSAALRGPGELFF.

This clonotype was observed at least ten times. The chain uses TRBV24-1 and TRBJ1-2, with TRBD1 matching 7 bases. Germline CDR1 reads KGHDR; CDR2 reads SFDVKD. This CDR3 region has 13 residues. With V trimmed by 4 bases and J by 7 bases, 5 bases remained unmatched. CDR3 sequence reads: CATSEGGAGGYTF. In DNA form, the CDR3 reads TGTGCCACCAGTGAAGGGGGCGCAGGTGGCTACACCTTC.

The sample holds a few counts of this clonotype. J is TRBJ1-1 and V is TRBV19; D not certain. The germline CDR1 and CDR2 sequences are LNHDA and SQIVND (reference sequence). This CDR3 has 16 amino acids. V shed 7 bases and J shed 1 base, with 19 bases lying between them. This chain's CDR3 is CASKAPFLGSNTEAFF. In DNA form, the CDR3 reads TGTGCCAGTAAGGCCCCGTTTTTAGGGTCGAACACTGAAGCTTTCTTT.

This clonotype was seen ten or more times. The chain recombines TRBV5-5 with TRBJ2-2; D might be TRBD1 (6 bases). Germline lookup yields CDR1 SGHKS and CDR2 YYEKEE (reference sequence). CDR3 length: 16 residues. V lost 4 bases and J lost 4, with 17 bases in between. CDR3 protein: CASSAPRGLGTGELFF. CDR3 DNA: TGTGCCAGCAGCGCCCCCAGGGGCCTGGGCACCGGGGAGCTGTTTTTT.

This chain joins TRBV9 and TRBJ2-2; D gene uncertain. V was shortened by 0 bases and J by 1 base, with 4 bases between the two germline ends. The CDR3 consists of 14 residues. The germline V gene has CDR1 SGDLS and CDR2 YYNGEE. CDR3 amino acids: CASSVGQNTGELFF. Here the CDR3 DNA reads TGTGCCAGCAGCGTAGGGCAGAACACCGGGGAGCTGTTTTTT.

This clonotype appeared many times. The genes are TRBV6-1 and TRBJ2-3; tentatively, D is TRBD2 (6 bases). Germline V gene data show CDR1 as MNHNS and CDR2 as SASEGT. The CDR3 spans 15 residues. Trimming removed 3 bases at V and 0 bases at J, with 10 bases between. The CDR3 DNA reads as TGTGCCAGCAGTGAGCGGGACCGAAGCACAGATACGCAGTATTTT. Its protein is CASSERDRSTDTQYF.

This clonotype was seen only a few times. This chain joins TRBV11-2 and TRBJ2-2, with 8 bases lining up with TRBD2. The CDR3 spans 16 residues. Looked up from germline, CDR1 is SGHAT and CDR2 is FQNNGV. V lost 4 bases, J lost 2 bases, and 6 bases stayed unmatched. The CDR3 sequence is CASSSTRTSNTGELFF. The CDR3 nucleotides are TGTGCCAGCAGCTCCACCCGGACTAGCAACACCGGGGAGCTGTTTTTT.

This clonotype was seen repeatedly, ten times or more. This chain uses TRBV24-1 with TRBJ2-2, with D perhaps TRBD1 (6 bases). Trimming pared 6 bases from V and 4 bases from J, leaving 14 bases between. The V gene's germline CDR1 is KGHDR and CDR2 SFDVKD. The CDR3 runs 15 residues. This CDR3 reads CATSRDNLATGELFF. Written as DNA, the CDR3 is TGTGCCACCAGTCGGGACAACCTCGCCACCGGGGAGCTGTTTTTT.

The sample holds many counts of this clonotype. The chain recombines TRBV28 with TRBJ2-7, with 8 nucleotides matching TRBD2. Per the germline V gene, CDR1 is MDHEN and CDR2 is SYDVKM. V dropped 4 bases and J dropped 4; count of bases not matched to a gene: 12. The CDR3 loop spans 16 amino acids. DNA of the CDR3: TGTGCCAGCAGTTCTCCCTCCGGGACTAGGGGGTACGAGCAGTACTTC. Residues: CASSSPSGTRGYEQYF.

V gene TRBV28 combines with J gene TRBJ1-5, with TRBD1 as a possible D gene (6 bases). Germline CDR1 reads MDHEN; CDR2 reads SYDVKM. The CDR3 runs 16 residues. Trimming stripped 6 bases from V and 0 bases from J, with 15 bases between. The DNA for the CDR3 is TGTGCCAGCAGCATTCGGGACACCATTAGCAATCAGCCCCAGCATTTT. It encodes CASSIRDTISNQPQHF. Based on the CDR3 plus reference TRBV28 and TRBJ1-5, the full variable domain is DVKVTQSSRYLVKRTGEKVFLECVQDMDHENMFWYRQDPGLGLRLIYFSYDVKMKEKGDIPEGYSVSREKKERFSLILESASTNQTSMYLCASSIRDTISNQPQHFGDGTRLSIL.

This clonotype was recorded at least ten times. The J gene is TRBJ2-5, the V gene TRBV7-9, with TRBD1 identical over 8 bases. CDR1 is SEHNR and CDR2 is FQNEAQ in the germline V gene (reference sequence). The ends lost 0 bases at V and 4 bases at J; junction bases unmatched: 7. This CDR3 region has 16 residues. In nucleotides, the CDR3 is TGTGCCAGCAGCTTAGCCCTGGACAGGGATGGAGAGACCCAGTACTTC. Its protein product is CASSLALDRDGETQYF. The full variable domain, with the rest looked up from reference TRBV7-9 and TRBJ2-5, is DTGVSQNPRHKITKRGQNVTFRCDPISEHNRLYWYRQTLGQGPEFLTYFQNEAQLEKSRLLSDRFSAERPKGSFSTLEIQRTEQGDSAMYLCASSLALDRDGETQYFGPGTRLLVL.

The chain is built from TRBV5-1 and TRBJ2-2; possibly TRBD2 for D (5 bases). Between the trimmed V and J ends, which lost 3 bases and 0 bases, there was a span of 9 bases. This CDR3 has 15 amino acids. From germline, CDR1 is SGHRS and CDR2 YFSETQ. The DNA for the CDR3 is TGCGCCAGCAGCTCCTCCGGGACGAACACCGGGGAGCTGTTTTTT. Its protein product is CASSSSGTNTGELFF.

The chain carries TRBV6-5 and TRBJ2-7; D tentatively reads TRBD1 or TRBD2 (6 bases each). This CDR3 is 14 amino acids long. Germline CDR1 reads MNHEY; CDR2 reads SVGAGI. V lost 2 bases, J lost 6 bases, and 14 bases lay in between. Written as DNA, the CDR3 is TGTGCCAGCAGTTACCCGGGGGCAAGCCTCGAGCAGTACTTC. Translated, it gives CASSYPGASLEQYF.

At least ten counts were recorded for this clonotype. This chain joins TRBV12-3 or TRBV12-4 and TRBJ2-7; D is perhaps TRBD1 or TRBD2 (6 bases each). The CDR3 contains 15 residues. Trimming shortened V by 6 bases and J by 2 bases, and 17 bases separated the two germline ends. The DNA for the CDR3 is TGTGCCAGCAGCTTCAGGGGACTCACAGCCTACGAGCAGTACTTC. Its protein product is CASSFRGLTAYEQYF.

This clonotype was observed many times. This chain uses TRBV12-3 or TRBV12-4 with TRBJ2-7; a possible D gene is TRBD1 (6 bases). The CDR3 is 12 residues long. Trimming left V 6 bases short and J 5 bases short, with 11 bases between. CDR3 sequence reads: CASRPRGHEQYF. The CDR3 DNA sequence: TGTGCCAGCAGGCCCAGGGGACACGAGCAGTACTTC.

The table lists this clonotype with many counts. This rearrangement joins TRBV7-9 to TRBJ1-5; D gene ambiguous. Trimming cost V 8 bases and J 1 base, with 18 bases left between them. This CDR3 has 16 amino acids. CDR1 is SEHNR, CDR2 FQNEAQ, per germline (reference sequence). CDR3 loop: CASQSWKGASNQPQHF. The CDR3 nucleotides read TGTGCCAGCCAAAGCTGGAAGGGAGCGAGCAATCAGCCCCAGCATTTT.

This clonotype was counted many times. The chain has TRBV6-2 or TRBV6-3 and TRBJ2-2, with 7 positions matching TRBD1. Germline values: CDR1 MNHEY, CDR2 SVGEGT. With V trimmed by 11 bases and J by 6 bases, 12 bases remained unmatched. CDR3 size: 14 residues. The CDR3, as DNA: TGTGCCGGGCGGAACCAGGGGGTCTCCGGGGAGCTGTTTTTT. The encoded protein is CAGRNQGVSGELFF.